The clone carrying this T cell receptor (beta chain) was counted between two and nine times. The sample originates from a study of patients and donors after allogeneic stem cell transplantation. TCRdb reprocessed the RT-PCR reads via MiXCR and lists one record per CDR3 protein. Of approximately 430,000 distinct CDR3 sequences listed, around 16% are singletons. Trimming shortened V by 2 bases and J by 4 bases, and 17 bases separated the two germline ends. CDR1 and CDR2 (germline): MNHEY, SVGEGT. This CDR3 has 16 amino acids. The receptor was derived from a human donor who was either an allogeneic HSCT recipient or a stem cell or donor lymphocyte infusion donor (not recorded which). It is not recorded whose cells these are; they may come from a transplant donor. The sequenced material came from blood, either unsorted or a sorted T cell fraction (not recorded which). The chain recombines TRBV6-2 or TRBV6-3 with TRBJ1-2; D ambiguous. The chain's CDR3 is CASSYRLRDRSYGYTF. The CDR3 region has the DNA TGTGCCAGCAGTTACCGTCTTCGGGATCGTAGCTATGGCTACACCTTC.